Included here is one TCR beta chain sequence, with context. Its antigen is currently not known. The record has no base qualities; no much larger clone is one base away. This entry is derived from a study of PD-1 blockade in classical Hodgkin lymphoma (TCRdb year 2020). A note on the overall study: Nivolumab dosing was 3 mg/kg intravenously every 2 weeks, continuing until either disease progression or unacceptable toxicity. To define a peripheral blood immune signature of response to PD-1 blockade in classical Hodgkin lymphoma, the study combined TCR beta sequencing with CyTOF. Overall study results and their limits: Trial patients achieving complete response had baseline diversity similar to newly diagnosed patients, whereas partial responders and progressors had significantly lower diversity. CD4+ but not CD8+ TCR diversity rose significantly by C4D1 (p=0.0027 vs p=0.16), most apparent in complete responders (p=0.02). The study was restricted to a single clinical trial cohort, and the causes of repertoire differences, possibly disease activity or prior therapy, were left undefined. Baseline TCR diversity was reported to be lower in newly diagnosed patients than in healthy donors, and even lower in relapsed/refractory patients. Diversity was lower in patients who began nivolumab less than 1 year after ASCT, so these patients were left out of later analyses to avoid confounding by immune reconstitution.

Genomic DNA was extracted with the Qiagen DNeasy kit from unsorted PBMCs and from negatively selected CD4+ and CD8+ fractions. Using primers that anneal to V and J segments, immunoSEQ multiplex PCR amplified the TCR beta CDR3 regions. A synthetic immune receptor repertoire was used to minimize amplification bias, and any residual bias was removed computationally once sequencing was done. Turning to the authors' computational methods: Custom Python scripts were used to quantify repertoire diversity as the Shannon entropy index. The unsorted, CD4+ and CD8+ repertoires were each analyzed separately, with the exception of combined analyses, where CD4+ and CD8+ sequences were merged in silico. A clone was considered expanded if an increase in frequency of at least 2-fold after treatment relative to C1D1 was found, and a pseudocount of 0.5 was applied to clones undetected at baseline. Singleton clones were defined as clones with 0 or 1 copy at C1D1, and non-singleton clones were defined as clones with 2 or more copies. Clones expanded in unsorted samples were assigned a CD4+, CD8+ or unknown annotation through matching of protein sequences in sorted samples from the same patient. Wilcoxon tests on paired samples were used to test diversity changes from C1D1 to C4D1. What TCRdb holds here is the immuneACCESS table cut down to in-frame rearrangements. Part of the clones is not present; checked against another copy, under half of the missing clones reflect an unresolved V gene, and the others are unexplained. D and trimming were read from the DNA, whereas the V and J calls and clone size are those reported in that table. In all, the sample holds about 93,000 clones, and 85% to 95% of those were seen once. Of the sample, about 2.7% is held by the ten largest clones.

The sample's time point label, decoded: cycle 2 day 1 (C2D1) of nivolumab. Every trial patient had relapsed following autologous stem cell transplantation, and prior brentuximab vedotin exposure was what differed among cohorts A, B and C. The trial cohort was composed of about 54 patients with relapsed/refractory classical Hodgkin lymphoma, for whom complete response, partial response or progressive disease was recorded as best overall response. Trial patients were treated with single-agent nivolumab in the multi-cohort phase II CheckMate 205 trial. An independent review committee assessed best overall response by applying the 2007 International Working Group response criteria. Trial PBMCs were collected immediately before nivolumab initiation (C1D1) and during therapy at cycle 2 day 1 and cycle 4 day 1. Peripheral blood was collected in 8 mL Vacutainer Cell Preparation Tubes, from which PBMCs were isolated by centrifugation and then cryopreserved.

The germline V gene supplies CDR1 MDHEN and CDR2 SYDVKM. V gives up 7 bases and J gives up 6 bases, and the segment between their germline ends measures 9 bases. Reading from cysteine to phenylalanine, the CDR3 counts 12 amino acids. The entry retains the CDR3 DNA only, 36 bases that are in frame from base 1. The receptor was derived from a human donor with classical Hodgkin lymphoma. The V and J segments used are TRBV28 and TRBJ2-2; TRBD2 could be the D gene, as 5 bases match. Sequenced here: peripheral blood mononuclear cells (PBMCs), sampled before the second cycle of nivolumab. The nucleotide sequence reads as follows: TGTGCCAGCATGGGGAGACCCGGGGAGCTGTTTTTT. Its protein is CASMGRPGELFF.